This TCR beta chain was documented in a study of T cell repertoires in cytomegalovirus infection. On this clonotype itself: Its antigen is not known.

The CDR3 length is 15 residues. The germline V gene encodes CDR1 SQVTM and CDR2 ANQGSEA. Trimming took 6 bases from V and 4 from J, leaving 21 bases between them. TCRdb re-analysed the reads in MiXCR, keeping a single row per CDR3 protein. The table lists roughly 500,000 distinct CDR3 sequences, roughly a third of them singletons. Whole-study results and caveats: It was HLA-C-restricted CMV-specific TCR beta clonotypes that dominated the response ex vivo. Accumulated public TCR beta family frequency recognized individuals carrying CMV together with the relevant HLA.

The sequence was obtained from a human donor in good health (CMV status not recorded). Some clones in this sample may be carry-over from other donors' samples. V is TRBV29-1 and J is TRBJ1-2; a weak D match, TRBD1 (5 bases). The specimen was cultured PBMCs, collected from culture after CMV antigen stimulation. CDR3 residues: CSVDDGGSGVYGYTF. CDR3 sequence (DNA): TGCAGCGTCGACGACGGGGGGTCAGGCGTCTATGGCTACACCTTC.